One and the same sample provided the 25 T cell receptor beta chains below, sequenced in a study of identical twins. TCRdb re-called the 5' RACE reads through MiXCR, storing one row per CDR3 protein. The data show 460,000 or so distinct CDR3 sequences, 14% seen once. The same data also contributed to another study, on yellow fever vaccine responses in identical twins.

The specimen was CD4+ T cells sorted from blood. The origin of the receptors is a young woman in good health.

This clonotype was seen only a few times. This sequence joins TRBV27 and TRBJ2-7; 10 bases are shared with TRBD2. This CDR3 region has 14 residues. Germline V CDR1 and CDR2: MNHEY, SMNVEV (reference sequence). V lost 5 bases, J lost 3 bases, and 4 bases stayed unmatched. This chain's CDR3 is CASSPWTSGYEQYF. CDR3 DNA: TGTGCCAGCAGTCCATGGACTAGCGGCTACGAGCAGTACTTC.

The sample holds many counts of this clonotype. J is TRBJ2-3 and V is TRBV12-3 or TRBV12-4, with 8 bases matching TRBD2. This CDR3 spans 15 amino acids. Trimming cost V 3 bases and J 6 bases; bases outside gene matches: 8. The CDR3 protein is CASSFFSGGYDTQYF. The CDR3 DNA follows: TGTGCCAGCAGTTTCTTCTCGGGAGGGTACGATACGCAGTATTTT.

The rearrangement joins TRBV19 to TRBJ2-7; D call uncertain. This CDR3 contains 15 residues. Trimming pared 2 bases from V and 3 bases from J, leaving 14 bases between. Germline V gives CDR1 LNHDA, CDR2 SQIVND (reference sequence). The CDR3 region is CASSITQTRSYEQYF. The CDR3 nucleotides are TGTGCCAGTAGTATAACACAGACGCGAAGCTACGAGCAGTACTTC.

This chain links TRBV2 with TRBJ2-1; D remains unclear. V lost 2 bases and J lost 5, with 10 bases in between. This CDR3 contains 14 residues. Germline CDR1 reads SNHLY; CDR2 reads FYNNEI. DNA for the CDR3: TGTGCCAGCAGTGAACTAGACACTAACAATGAGCAGTTCTTC. It translates to CASSELDTNNEQFF.

In its sample, this clonotype was seen a few times. The V gene is TRBV7-9, the J gene TRBJ2-7; D is possibly TRBD2 (5 bases). The CDR3 runs 14 residues. Trimming shortened V by 7 bases and J by 6 bases, and 19 bases separated the two germline ends. From germline, CDR1 is SEHNR and CDR2 FQNEAQ (reference sequence). CDR3 nucleotide sequence: TGTGCCAGCACCCCGGCGGGCGGGCCGGGCGAGCAGTACTTC. Translating gives CASTPAGGPGEQYF.

There are a few counts of this clonotype. This chain's CDR3 is CASSQGTSGVGDTQYF. CDR3 in DNA: TGTGCCAGCAGCCAGGGGACTAGCGGGGTGGGAGATACGCAGTATTTT. This sequence joins TRBV4-2 and TRBJ2-3, with 13 positions matching TRBD2. Germline CDR1 and CDR2: LGHNA and YNFKEQ. The CDR3 is 16 residues long. Trimming took 3 bases from V and 5 from J; bases not matched to a gene: 5.

The chain recombines TRBV6-1 with TRBJ2-7, with TRBD1 as a possible D gene (6 bases). Per germline, CDR1 MNHNS and CDR2 SASEGT. The CDR3 is 14 amino acids. Trimming pared 11 bases from V and 2 bases from J, leaving 19 bases between. The CDR3 coding sequence is TGTGCCGGTGGCCCTAGGGGGTTACCCTACGAGCAGTACTTC. It codes for CAGGPRGLPYEQYF.

This clonotype was found a few times. The rearrangement uses TRBV10-3 and TRBJ1-5; D uncertain. V shed 9 bases and J shed 5 bases, with 17 bases lying between them. Germline-derived CDR1 and CDR2 are ENHRY and SYGVKD. This CDR3 comprises 14 residues. For the CDR3, the DNA is TGTGCCATATCCCAAGGGCTAGCCGATCAGCCCCAGCATTTT. This translates into CAISQGLADQPQHF.

This clonotype was found a few times. The V gene is TRBV7-9, the J gene TRBJ2-1; TRBD2 matches at 14 bases. The V and J ends lost 5 bases and 3 bases, in that order; junction bases with no gene match: 6. CDR1 and CDR2 from the germline V gene are SEHNR and FQNEAQ (reference sequence). The CDR3 extends over 17 amino acids. This chain's CDR3 is CASSPRTSGGNYNEQFF. CDR3 bases: TGTGCCAGCAGCCCGCGGACTAGCGGGGGGAACTACAATGAGCAGTTCTTC.

As to this clonotype: Its ends do not fully match the called genes, so a read error is possible. The chain couples TRBV7-9 to TRBJ2-7, with TRBD1 matching over 8 bases. The CDR3 spans 13 residues. Germline CDR1 SEHNR, CDR2 FQNEAQ (reference sequence). DNA of the CDR3: TGTACCAGCAGCAGGACAGGGAGGTACGAGCAGTACTTC. Translation: CTSSRTGRYEQYF.

This clonotype was observed a few times. This CDR3 reads CASSQYRGESEAFF. The CDR3 DNA reads as TGTGCCAGCAGCCAATACAGGGGGGAATCTGAAGCTTTCTTT. The rearrangement uses TRBV7-9 and TRBJ1-1, with TRBD1 matching over 8 bases. The V gene end was trimmed by 5 bases and the J gene end by 6 bases; junction bases not matched to a gene: 8. In germline, CDR1 is SEHNR, CDR2 FQNEAQ (reference sequence). The CDR3 is 14 amino acids. The whole variable domain, filled in from reference TRBV7-9 and TRBJ1-1, reads DTGVSQNPRHKITKRGQNVTFRCDPISEHNRLYWYRQTLGQGPEFLTYFQNEAQLEKSRLLSDRFSAERPKGSFSTLEIQRTEQGDSAMYLCASSQYRGESEAFFGQGTRLTVV.

This chain joins TRBV20-1 and TRBJ2-7; 8 nucleotides align to TRBD2. V trimming: 3 bases; J trimming: 0 bases; junction bases outside the gene matches: 4. The germline gives CDR1 DFQATT, CDR2 SNEGSKA (reference sequence). The CDR3 runs 14 residues. CDR3 sequence (DNA): TGCAGTGCTAGTAAAGCGGGGGTCTCCTACGAGCAGTACTTC. Its translation: CSASKAGVSYEQYF.

A few counts support this clonotype. The chain joins TRBV28 to TRBJ2-7; 7 bases agree with TRBD1. The V segment lost 5 bases and the J segment 1 base; nucleotides outside the gene matches: 14. CDR1 MDHEN and CDR2 SYDVKM come from the germline V gene. The CDR3 totals 17 residues. The CDR3 sequence: CASSPTGIRVGSYEQYF. The CDR3 region has the DNA TGTGCCAGCAGTCCGACAGGGATTCGGGTCGGGTCCTACGAGCAGTACTTC.

This clonotype was seen a few times. This sequence joins TRBV6-4 and TRBJ2-3; possible D gene TRBD2, 7 bases. The V end lost 2 bases, the J end lost 2 bases, and 8 bases lay between the germline ends. The germline gives CDR1 MRHNA, CDR2 SNTAGT. The CDR3 totals 14 residues. The CDR3 loop is CASSDGGATDTQYF. The CDR3 DNA reads as TGTGCCAGCAGTGACGGGGGGGCCACAGATACGCAGTATTTT.

J is TRBJ2-3 and V is TRBV27; D gene unclear. The CDR3 is 15 residues long. Germline CDR1 is MNHEY and CDR2 is SMNVEV (reference sequence). Trimming stripped 5 bases from V and 2 bases from J, with 14 bases between. CDR3 coding DNA: TGTGCCAGCAGTGAGACGATAATAATCACAGATACGCAGTATTTT. Its protein is CASSETIIITDTQYF.

The CDR3 nucleotides are TGCAGTGCTAGCCAAGATTCTTTGGGGACTTCAAACATTCAGTACTTC. Amino acids: CSASQDSLGTSNIQYF. The V call is TRBV20-1, the J call TRBJ2-4, with D perhaps TRBD2 (6 bases). Trimming stripped 3 bases from V and 6 bases from J, with 21 bases between. Germline-derived CDR1 and CDR2 are DFQATT and SNEGSKA (reference sequence). The CDR3 covers 16 residues.

V is TRBV2 and J is TRBJ2-3, with 10 bases fitting TRBD2. The V gene's germline CDR1 is SNHLY and CDR2 FYNNEI. The CDR3 has 15 residues. V dropped 3 bases and J dropped 3; count of bases not matched to a gene: 3. The CDR3 sequence is CASSELTSGTDTQYF. The DNA for the CDR3 is TGTGCCAGCAGTGAGCTGACTAGCGGGACAGATACGCAGTATTTT.

This clonotype has at least ten counts. The chain recombines TRBV29-1 with TRBJ2-1, with TRBD2 identical over 9 bases. The germline gives CDR1 SQVTM, CDR2 ANQGSEA. The J segment lost 6 bases and the V segment lost 8 bases, leaving 11 bases of the junction unmatched. The CDR3 sequence is 14 residues long. The CDR3 nucleotides are TGCAGCACCCCGGGACTAGCAATTTCCAATGAGCAGTTCTTC. It codes for CSTPGLAISNEQFF.

The CDR3 protein is CASRFFPRDTYEQYF. In DNA form, the CDR3 reads TGTGCCAGCCGATTTTTTCCCCGAGACACCTACGAGCAGTACTTC. The V call is TRBV27, the J call TRBJ2-7; D uncertain. The CDR3 spans 15 residues. V shed 8 bases and J shed 2 bases, with 19 bases lying between them. Germline CDR1 is MNHEY and CDR2 is SMNVEV (reference sequence).

In this sample, this clonotype turned up many times. V usage is TRBV2 and J usage is TRBJ2-1; 7 bases are a match to TRBD2. CDR1 SNHLY and CDR2 FYNNEI come from the germline V gene. CDR3 length: 15 residues. The J segment lost 7 bases and the V segment lost 3 bases, leaving 9 bases of the junction unmatched. Written as DNA, the CDR3 is TGTGCCAGCAGTGAGCGACTAGCAAAGGGGAATGAGCAGTTCTTC. This codes for CASSERLAKGNEQFF.

This clonotype has just a few counts. This chain links TRBV20-1 with TRBJ2-3, with D possibly matching TRBD2 (7 bases). From germline, CDR1 is DFQATT and CDR2 SNEGSKA (reference sequence). The V end was cut by 5 bases, the J end by 6 bases, with 15 bases between. The CDR3 length is 13 residues. The CDR3 DNA is TGCAGTGCTCCGTCGGGGGGCCGCGATACGCAGTATTTT. Amino acids: CSAPSGGRDTQYF.

V usage is TRBV9 and J usage is TRBJ1-2, with a tentative D call TRBD1 (5 bases). V was clipped by 0 bases and J by 7 bases, with 16 bases between them. Germline lookup yields CDR1 SGDLS and CDR2 YYNGEE. The CDR3 runs 15 residues. The CDR3 sequence is CASSVENRPTTGYTF. CDR3 coding DNA: TGTGCCAGCAGCGTAGAAAACAGGCCCACTACTGGCTACACCTTC.

The chain links TRBV2 to TRBJ1-2; tentatively, D is TRBD1 (6 bases). Germline assignment: CDR1 SNHLY and CDR2 FYNNEI. The CDR3 is 13 amino acids. Trimming left V 6 bases short and J 0 bases short, with 8 bases between. In DNA, the CDR3 is TGTGCCAGCAGGACAGGCCCTAACTATGGCTACACCTTC. Amino acids: CASRTGPNYGYTF.

The chain's CDR3 is CATSRAEGGGRETQYF. The CDR3 coding sequence is TGTGCCACCAGCAGAGCGGAAGGCGGGGGCAGGGAGACCCAGTACTTC. The gene calls are TRBV15 and TRBJ2-5; possible D gene TRBD2, 7 bases. This CDR3 is built from 16 residues. The germline CDR1 and CDR2 sequences are LNHNV and YYDKDF (reference sequence). Trimming left V 1 base short and J 5 bases short, with 17 bases between.

This chain links TRBV7-9 with TRBJ2-7, with 11 bases that match TRBD2. Germline V gene sequence: CDR1 SEHNR, CDR2 FQNEAQ (reference sequence). This CDR3 has 14 residues. The trim removed 5 bases at V and 7 bases at J, leaving 7 bases unmatched. This chain's CDR3 is CASSMGLAAREQYF. The CDR3 region has the DNA TGTGCCAGCAGCATGGGACTAGCGGCCAGGGAGCAGTACTTC.